The sequence of this T cell receptor (beta chain) was determined in a study of immune cell composition in non-small cell lung cancer. Concerning this clone: Its antigen is unknown.

Normal lung was sampled as far from the tumour as possible, at least 3 cm. Study-level results: Clones >0.5% enriched in tumour were rarer in adenocarcinoma (roughly 33%) than squamous (roughly 75%). Tumour-reactive clones were not shown to match dominant in vivo tumour clones.

Sequencing used immunoSEQ multiplex PCR; TCRdb keeps in-frame clones, though not all of them. This table has about 16,000 clones, just over 75% appearing once. These data were likewise used in another study, on CD4 T cells in lung cancer. Per that study: Several resected stage I-III patients provided tumor and non-adjacent lung tissue. Before giving blood, patients had received treatments including platinum chemotherapy, some also nivolumab or pembrolizumab.

This receptor was taken from a human donor with non-small cell lung cancer. Sequenced material: non-adjacent lung tissue.

DNA of the CDR3: TGTGCCAGCAGCTGGAGACTAGCGGGCGTCTACAATGAGCAGTTCTTC. Translating gives CASSWRLAGVYNEQFF. The J gene is TRBJ2-1, the V gene TRBV11-2, with 10 bases aligning to TRBD2. Germline V lookup: CDR1 SGHAT, CDR2 FQNNGV. The CDR3 runs to 16 residues. The J segment lost 3 bases and the V segment lost 4 bases, leaving 6 bases of the junction unmatched. The complete variable domain, with remaining parts taken from reference TRBV11-2 and TRBJ2-1, reads EAGVAQSPRYKIIEKRQSVAFWCNPISGHATLYWYQQILGQGPKLLIQFQNNGVVDDSQLPKDRFSAERLKGVDSTLKIQPAKLEDSAVYLCASSWRLAGVYNEQFFGPGTRLTVL.